The clone carrying this TCR beta chain has at least ten counts. Its antigen remains unknown. TCRdb independently ran MiXCR on the 5' RACE reads; one entry per CDR3 protein. The profile shows about 240,000 distinct CDR3 sequences, around 8% of them singletons. This sample was taken from a study of CD8 T cells in ankylosing spondylitis. Study results and limitations: Ankylosing spondylitis blood appeared to be characterized by a TCR beta motif of 8 or 9 highly homologous variants.

The CDR3 sequence is 14 residues long. Germline CDR1 MNHEY, CDR2 SVGEGT. Trimming shortened V by 0 bases and J by 7 bases, and 10 bases separated the two germline ends. The sequenced sample consisted of blood, either unsorted or a sorted T cell fraction (not recorded which). This sequence originates from a female donor with ankylosing spondylitis or in good health (not recorded which). This chain uses TRBV6-2 or TRBV6-3 with TRBJ2-1; D gene uncertain. DNA for the CDR3: TGTGCCAGCAGTTACTCGGCCAGCACAAATGAGCAGTTCTTC. Its protein is CASSYSASTNEQFF.